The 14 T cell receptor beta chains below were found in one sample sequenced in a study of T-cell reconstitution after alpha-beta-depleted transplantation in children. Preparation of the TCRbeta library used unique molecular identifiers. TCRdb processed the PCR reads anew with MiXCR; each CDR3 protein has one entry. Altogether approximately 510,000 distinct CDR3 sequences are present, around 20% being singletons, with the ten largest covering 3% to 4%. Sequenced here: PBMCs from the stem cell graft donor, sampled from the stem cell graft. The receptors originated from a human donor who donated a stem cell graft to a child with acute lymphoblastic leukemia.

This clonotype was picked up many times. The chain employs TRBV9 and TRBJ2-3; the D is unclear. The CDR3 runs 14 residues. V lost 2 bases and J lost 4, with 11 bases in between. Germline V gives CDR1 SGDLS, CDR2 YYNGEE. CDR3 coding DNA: TGTGCCAGCAGCGTTCGATTAGTTGCAGATACGCAGTATTTT. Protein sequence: CASSVRLVADTQYF.

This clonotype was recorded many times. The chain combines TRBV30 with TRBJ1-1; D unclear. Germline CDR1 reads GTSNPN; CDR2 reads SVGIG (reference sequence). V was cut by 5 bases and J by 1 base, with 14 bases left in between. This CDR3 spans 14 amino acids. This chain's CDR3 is CAWVRLGENTEAFF. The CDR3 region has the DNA TGTGCCTGGGTACGATTGGGAGAGAACACTGAAGCTTTCTTT. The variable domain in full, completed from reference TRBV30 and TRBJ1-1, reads SQTIHQWPATLVQPVGSPLSLECTVEGTSNPNLYWYRQAAGRGLQLLFYSVGIGQISSEVPQNLSASRPQDRQFILSSKKLLLSDSGFYLCAWVRLGENTEAFFGQGTRLTVV.

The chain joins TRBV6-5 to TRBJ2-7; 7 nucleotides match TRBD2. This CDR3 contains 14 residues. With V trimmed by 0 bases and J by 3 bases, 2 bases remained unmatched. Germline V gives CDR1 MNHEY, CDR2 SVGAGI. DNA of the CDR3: TGTGCCAGCAGTTACTCTGCGGGGGTCTACGAGCAGTACTTC. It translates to CASSYSAGVYEQYF.

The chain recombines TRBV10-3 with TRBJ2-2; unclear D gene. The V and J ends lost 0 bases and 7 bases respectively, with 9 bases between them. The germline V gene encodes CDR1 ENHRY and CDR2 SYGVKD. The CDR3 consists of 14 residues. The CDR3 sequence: CAISESTQFGELFF. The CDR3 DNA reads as TGTGCCATCAGTGAGTCGACTCAGTTCGGGGAGCTGTTTTTT.

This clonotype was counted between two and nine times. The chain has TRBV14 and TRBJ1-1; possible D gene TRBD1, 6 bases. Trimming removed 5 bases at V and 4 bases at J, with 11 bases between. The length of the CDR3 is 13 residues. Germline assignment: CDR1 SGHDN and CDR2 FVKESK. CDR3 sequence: CASSEQGITEAFF. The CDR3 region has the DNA TGTGCCAGCAGCGAGCAGGGGATCACTGAAGCTTTCTTT.

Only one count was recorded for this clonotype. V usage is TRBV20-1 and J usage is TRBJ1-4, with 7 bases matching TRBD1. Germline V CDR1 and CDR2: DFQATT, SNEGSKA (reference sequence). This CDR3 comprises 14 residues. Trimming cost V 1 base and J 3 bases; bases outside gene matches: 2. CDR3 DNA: TGCAGTGCTAGAGGAGGGGGCTCTAATGAAAAACTGTTTTTT. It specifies CSARGGGSNEKLFF.

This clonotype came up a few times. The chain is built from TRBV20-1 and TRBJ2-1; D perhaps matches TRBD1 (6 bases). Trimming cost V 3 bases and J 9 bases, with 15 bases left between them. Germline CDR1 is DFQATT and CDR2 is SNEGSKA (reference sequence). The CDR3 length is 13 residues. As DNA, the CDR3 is TGCAGTGCTAGCGGGACAAAGGGTGGTGAGCAGTTCTTC. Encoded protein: CSASGTKGGEQFF.

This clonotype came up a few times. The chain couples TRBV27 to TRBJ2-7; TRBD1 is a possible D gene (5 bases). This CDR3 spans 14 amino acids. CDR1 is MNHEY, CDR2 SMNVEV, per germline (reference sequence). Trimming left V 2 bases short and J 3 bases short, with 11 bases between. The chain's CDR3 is CASSLTSRVYEQYF. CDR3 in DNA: TGTGCCAGCAGTTTAACGTCCAGGGTCTACGAGCAGTACTTC.

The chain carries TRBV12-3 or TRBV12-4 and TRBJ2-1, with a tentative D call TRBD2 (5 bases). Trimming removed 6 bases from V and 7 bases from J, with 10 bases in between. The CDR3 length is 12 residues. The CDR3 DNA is TGTGCCAGCAGCCGGACTCTGAATGAGCAGTTCTTC. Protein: CASSRTLNEQFF.

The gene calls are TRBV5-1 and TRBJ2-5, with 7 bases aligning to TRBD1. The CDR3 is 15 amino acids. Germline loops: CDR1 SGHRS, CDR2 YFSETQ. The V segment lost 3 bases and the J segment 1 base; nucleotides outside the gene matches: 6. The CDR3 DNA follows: TGCGCCAGCAGCTATTCCGGGACAGTCCAAGAGACCCAGTACTTC. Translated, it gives CASSYSGTVQETQYF. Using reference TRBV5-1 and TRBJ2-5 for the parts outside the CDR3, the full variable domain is KAGVTQTPRYLIKTRGQQVTLSCSPISGHRSVSWYQQTPGQGLQFLFEYFSETQRNKGNFPGRFSGRQFSNSRSEMNVSTLELGDSALYLCASSYSGTVQETQYFGPGTRLLVL.

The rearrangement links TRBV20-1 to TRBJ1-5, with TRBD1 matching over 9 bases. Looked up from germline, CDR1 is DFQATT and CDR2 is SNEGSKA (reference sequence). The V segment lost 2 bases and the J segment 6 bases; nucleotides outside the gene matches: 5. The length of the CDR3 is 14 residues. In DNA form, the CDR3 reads TGCAGTGCTAGAAAGGGACAGGGTGGTCAGCCCCAGCATTTT. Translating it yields CSARKGQGGQPQHF.

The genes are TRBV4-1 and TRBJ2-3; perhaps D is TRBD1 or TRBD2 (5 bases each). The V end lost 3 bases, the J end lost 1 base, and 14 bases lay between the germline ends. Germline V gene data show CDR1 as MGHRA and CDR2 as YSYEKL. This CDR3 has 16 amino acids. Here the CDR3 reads CASSQTDGMGTDTQYF. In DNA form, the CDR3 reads TGCGCCAGCAGCCAGACAGACGGGATGGGCACAGATACGCAGTATTTT.

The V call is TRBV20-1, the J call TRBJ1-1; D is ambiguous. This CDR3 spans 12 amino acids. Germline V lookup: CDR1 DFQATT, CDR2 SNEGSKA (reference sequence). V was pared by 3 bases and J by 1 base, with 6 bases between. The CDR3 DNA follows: TGCAGTGCTAGTGCGCAGAACACTGAAGCTTTCTTT. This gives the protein CSASAQNTEAFF.

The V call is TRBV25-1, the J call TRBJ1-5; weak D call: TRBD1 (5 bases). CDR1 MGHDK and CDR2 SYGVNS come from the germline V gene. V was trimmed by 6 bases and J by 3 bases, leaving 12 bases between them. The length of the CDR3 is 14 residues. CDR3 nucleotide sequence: TGTGCCAGCAGCTCAGGGACGAACAATCAGCCCCAGCATTTT. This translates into CASSSGTNNQPQHF.